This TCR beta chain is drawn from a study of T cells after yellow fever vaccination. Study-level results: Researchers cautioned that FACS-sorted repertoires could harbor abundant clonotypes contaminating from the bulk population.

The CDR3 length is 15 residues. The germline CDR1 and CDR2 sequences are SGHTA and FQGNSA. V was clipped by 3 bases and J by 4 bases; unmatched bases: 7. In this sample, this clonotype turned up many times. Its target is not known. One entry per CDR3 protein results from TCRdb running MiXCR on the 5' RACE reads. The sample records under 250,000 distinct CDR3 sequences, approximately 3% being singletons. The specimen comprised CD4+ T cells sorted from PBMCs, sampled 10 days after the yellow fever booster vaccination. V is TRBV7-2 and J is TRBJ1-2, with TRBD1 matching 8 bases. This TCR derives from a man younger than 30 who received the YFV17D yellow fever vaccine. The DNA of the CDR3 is TGTGCCAGCAGCTTGGACAGGGCCTATGGCTATGGCTACACCTTC. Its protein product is CASSLDRAYGYGYTF.